This TCR beta chain was captured in a study of blood T cell repertoires in COVID-19. Study-level background: Acute and convalescent COVID-19 samples came from the United States, Italy and Spain. PBMCs, B-cell-depleted T cells, or T cells were the source of the cDNA or gDNA that made up the material.

As originally analysed: It was from reference gene primer amplification that nucleated cell counts were estimated. Libraries were prepared by immunoSEQ multiplex PCR; TCRdb keeps only in-frame clonotypes and omits some of them. The V and J calls and clone size are taken from that table; D and trimming were inferred from the DNA. The repertoire holds 280,000 or so clones, with approximately 86% as singletons. Germline CDR1 and CDR2: LGHDT and YNNKEL (reference sequence). The V end lost 2 bases, the J end lost 6 bases, and 4 bases lay between the germline ends. This CDR3 has 11 amino acids. The TCR sequence derives from a woman aged 30 to 39 who had recovered from COVID-19. The specimen sequenced was peripheral blood. The rearrangement joins TRBV3-1 (or the pseudogene TRBV3-2) to TRBJ1-2; D ambiguous. CDR3 nucleotides: TGTGCCAGCAGCCAACCCGATGGCTACACCTTC. It is translated as CASSQPDGYTF.